This is a list of T cell receptor beta chains from one sample in a study of T cells after yellow fever vaccination. TCRdb itself ran the 5' RACE reads through MiXCR, one entry per CDR3 protein. The sample has about 230,000 distinct CDR3 sequences, around 6.7% seen once. Specimen: CD4+ T cells sorted from PBMCs, collected on the day of the yellow fever booster vaccination. Source of these receptors: a young man who received the YFV17D yellow fever vaccine. Each CDR3 is given without its conserved first and last residue. D genes are given only for firm matches. Only part of the rows carry a size: once, few, many, or a class if the clone is expanded.

V,D,size,J,CDR3
TRBV6-1,.,few,TRBJ2-7,ASGLQVGPYEQY
TRBV7-3,.,many,TRBJ2-7,ASSLGQQPYEQY
TRBV7-2,.,few,TRBJ2-2,ASSWRQDTGELF
TRBV18,.,many,TRBJ2-1,ASSPHSEQF
TRBV10-2,.,.,TRBJ2-5,ASSEGGKTQY
TRBV7-2,TRBD2,.,TRBJ2-4,ASSLPGLEVF
TRBV15,TRBD2,.,TRBJ2-2,ATSRESGRTGELF
TRBV5-1,.,many,TRBJ1-6,ASSLSTGLDSPLH
TRBV5-1,TRBD1,.,TRBJ2-2,ASSSVRQGYTGELF
TRBV4-3,TRBD2,many,TRBJ2-2,ASSWTSGSPGELF
TRBV10-3,TRBD2,many,TRBJ2-1,AISERGVNEQF
TRBV6-5,TRBD1,few,TRBJ1-5,ASSRGQTNQPQH
TRBV24-1,.,few,TRBJ1-1,ATGNFGGEAF
TRBV20-1,TRBD2,many,TRBJ2-1,SARDRGRALGNEQF
TRBV20-1,.,many,TRBJ2-2,SARGGGNTGELF
TRBV7-8,.,many,TRBJ1-4,ASSLVRGVGEKLF
TRBV7-2,TRBD2,.,TRBJ2-5,ASSFSGLADQY
TRBV10-3,TRBD1,few,TRBJ2-1,AISEWQGAYNEQF
TRBV12-3/TRBV12-4,.,few,TRBJ1-2,ASRTTETGTDYGYT
TRBV5-5,.,few,TRBJ2-2,ASRGGTSGNTGELF
TRBV20-1,TRBD2,.,TRBJ2-7,SASSRVGSGGEQY
TRBV12-3/TRBV12-4,.,few,TRBJ2-7,ASSFRRGSYEQY
TRBV29-1,.,many,TRBJ2-7,SSLWGQEQY
TRBV5-1,.,few,TRBJ2-1,ASSLGGGDYNEQF
TRBV20-1,.,few,TRBJ2-6,SARERAPRGANVLT
TRBV30,.,.,TRBJ1-5,AWTPVQANQPQH
TRBV3-1,.,.,TRBJ2-2,ASRQSGELF
TRBV18,.,.,TRBJ1-2,ASSPEGASYGYT
TRBV2,.,few,TRBJ2-5,ASKGGVWETQY
TRBV2,.,many,TRBJ1-5,ASSLPGRATQPQH
TRBV9,TRBD1,many,TRBJ2-1,ASSVTRGLDEQF
TRBV9,.,.,TRBJ2-7,ASSVEVGGYEQY
TRBV7-2,.,.,TRBJ2-1,ASSLGSMGHAPEQF
TRBV11-2,.,.,TRBJ2-5,ASSLGSSYGGKETQY
TRBV20-1,TRBD2,few,TRBJ2-3,SADSTGTSIPDTQY
TRBV24-1,.,few,TRBJ1-5,ATSDLESNQPQH
TRBV5-4,TRBD1,few,TRBJ2-4,ASGRGREAKNIQY
TRBV7-2,.,many,TRBJ2-3,ASSLWTDTQY
TRBV7-9,.,.,TRBJ1-1,ASSPGLMNTEAF
TRBV7-2,TRBD1,.,TRBJ2-7,ASSWPGQGYEQY
TRBV20-1,TRBD2,many,TRBJ2-7,SAPKLAGAINEQY
TRBV19,.,once,TRBJ2-3,ASSMGSSDTQY
TRBV20-1,.,many,TRBJ2-3,SVKPIHSTDTQY